What follows describes a single T cell receptor beta chain. The source of the sample is a study of blood T cell repertoires in COVID-19. For the study at large: Spain, Italy and the United States supplied samples that represented acute and convalescent COVID-19. In each case, the material was cDNA or gDNA derived from T cells, B-cell-depleted T cells, or PBMCs.

Original handling: Counts of nucleated cells, estimated from reference gene primer amplification, were obtained. The table came from immunoSEQ multiplex PCR; TCRdb's copy has only in-frame clones and leaves some out. V and J calls and clone size are copied from that table; D and trimming were computed from the DNA. The profile covers around 100,000 clones, with approximately 90% appearing a single time and 4.5% to 5.5% taken by the ten largest. The receptor's source is a man aged 45-65 years with acute or convalescent COVID-19. The sample consisted of peripheral blood.

The CDR3: CAWSGRDRASGANVLTF. CDR3 nucleotide sequence: TGTGCCTGGAGTGGAAGGGACAGGGCCTCTGGGGCCAACGTCCTGACTTTC. This rearrangement joins TRBV30 to TRBJ2-6; 9 bases map to TRBD1. The CDR3 is made up of 17 amino acids. Germline trimming cut 1 base from V and 0 bases from J; bases unmatched to any gene: 4. Looked up from germline, CDR1 is GTSNPN and CDR2 is SVGIG (reference sequence).